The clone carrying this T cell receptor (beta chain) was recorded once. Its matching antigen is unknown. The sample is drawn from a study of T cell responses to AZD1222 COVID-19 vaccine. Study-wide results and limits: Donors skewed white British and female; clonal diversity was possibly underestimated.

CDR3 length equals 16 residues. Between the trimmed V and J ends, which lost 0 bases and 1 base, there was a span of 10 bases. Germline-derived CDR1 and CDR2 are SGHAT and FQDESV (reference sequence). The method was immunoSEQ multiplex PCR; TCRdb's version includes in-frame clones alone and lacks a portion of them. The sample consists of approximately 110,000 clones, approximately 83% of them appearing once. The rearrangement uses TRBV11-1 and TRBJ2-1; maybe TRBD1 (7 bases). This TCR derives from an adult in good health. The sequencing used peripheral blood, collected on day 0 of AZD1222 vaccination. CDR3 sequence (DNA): TGTGCCAGCAGCTTAGCCCAGGGGGGTTCCTACAATGAGCAGTTCTTC. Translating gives CASSLAQGGSYNEQFF.